The clone carrying this T cell receptor (beta chain) is a singleton in its sample. Its antigen remains unknown. This specimen comes from a study of cytomegalovirus exposure and HLA in healthy donors. Findings and limits, study-wide: When analyzed later, a missense DCLRE1C variant was found to be linked to TCR beta V- and J-gene trimming. Upon later analysis, TCR association rates were observed to vary by HLA locus, being highest for DRB1 and lowest for HLA-C. A previous analysis found most TCR beta V segments productive roughly 90% or roughly 30% of the time.

The primer mix had 60 Vbeta and 13 Jbeta primers. Some clones are missing from TCRdb's copy, which holds only in-frame ones; the method was immunoSEQ multiplex PCR. The table has roughly 250,000 clones, roughly four fifths seen once. Healthy individuals who donated bone marrow served as the donors. The length of the CDR3 is 11 residues. The germline CDR1 and CDR2 sequences are DFQATT and SNEGSKA (reference sequence). Trimming removed 3 bases at V and 4 bases at J, with 6 bases between. The source of this sequence is a woman aged 40 to 49 in good health and CMV-seropositive. The chain has TRBV20-1 and TRBJ1-1, with unresolved D. Input material: PBMCs. CDR3 in amino acids: CSASRGTEAFF. Written as DNA, the CDR3 is TGCAGTGCTAGTCGGGGCACTGAAGCTTTCTTT.